This T cell receptor beta chain was sequenced during a study of blood T cell repertoires in COVID-19. At the level of the study: COVID-19 samples from acute and convalescent phases originated in the United States, Italy and Spain. PBMCs, B-cell-depleted T cells, or T cells were the source of the cDNA or gDNA that made up the material.

As originally analysed: Amplified reference gene primers provided the basis for estimating nucleated cell counts. Some clones are missing from TCRdb's copy, which holds only in-frame ones; the method was immunoSEQ multiplex PCR. That table supplies the V and J calls and clone size; D and trimming were determined from the DNA. The sample holds roughly 300,000 clones; 85% are singletons and the top ten take around 2.3%. Researchers sorted participants into cohorts using their self-reported clinical history. V was clipped by 0 bases and J by 0 bases, with 11 bases between them. Germline-derived CDR1 and CDR2 are MNHEY and SVGAGI. This CDR3 comprises 16 residues.

This chain joins TRBV6-5 and TRBJ1-1; D unclear. This clonotype was sampled from a woman between 45 and 65 years old who had recovered from COVID-19. The sequenced sample consisted of PBMCs or T cells enriched from blood (not recorded which). The CDR3 sequence is CASSYSRFALNTEAFF. The CDR3 coding sequence is TGTGCCAGCAGTTACTCGAGATTTGCGTTGAACACTGAAGCTTTCTTT.